What follows are 2 T cell receptor beta chains derived from one specimen sequenced in a study of CXCR3-negative and CXCR3-positive naive CD8 T cells. UMI labels and 5' RACE were used to prepare the TRB cDNA libraries. TCRdb reworked the 5' RACE reads into one entry per CDR3 protein, no DNA. This sample contains some 67,000 distinct CDR3 sequences. The specimen sequenced was naive CXCR3- CD8+ T cells from blood. As for subset: CD45RO-CCR7+CD27+CD95- naive CD8+ T cells lacking CXCR3 (TNR3-). These receptors were obtained from a human donor in good health. Some clones in this sample may be carry-over from other donors' samples.

The chain combines TRBV7-9 with TRBJ1-6. CDR3 length: 15 amino acids. The germline CDR1 and CDR2 sequences are SEHNR and FQNEAQ (reference sequence). CDR3 sequence reads: CASSSSDSTGSPLHF.

The rearrangement joins TRBV29-1 to TRBJ2-2; as DNA is missing, the TRBD2 call by TCRdb cannot be tested. Looked up from germline, CDR1 is SQVTM and CDR2 is ANQGSEA. The CDR3 has 13 amino acids. CDR3 in amino acids: CSGSGANTGELFF.